This is a list of T cell receptor beta chains from one sample in a study of T cell repertoires in cytomegalovirus infection. For these receptors, no antigen is known. TCRdb reanalysed the reads using MiXCR and keeps one entry per CDR3 protein. This sample has 750,000 to 900,000 distinct CDR3 sequences, with almost 30% found just once. The material sequenced was cultured CD8+ T cells from PBMCs, taken from culture after CMV antigen stimulation. These receptors originate from a human donor in good health (CMV status not recorded). Some clones in this sample may be carry-over from other donors' samples. Both conserved end residues are part of each CDR3.

v_call,cdr3_aa
TRBV5-1,CASKSGQETQYF
TRBV7-6,CASSSTGLPNEQFF
TRBV7-3,CASSTYGQENTDTQYF
TRBV7-3,CASSSDRSPFYNSPLHF
TRBV12-3/TRBV12-4,CASSLREGGNEQFF
TRBV9,CASSVVWDTEAFF
TRBV2,CASSEARYYGYTF
TRBV12-3/TRBV12-4,CASSRTPEEQYF
TRBV28,CASSLLAGGPNTDTQYF
TRBV29-1,CSVDTGEGNQPQHF
TRBV6-6,CASNADRANTEAFF
TRBV28,CASSLPTDFNYGYTF
TRBV28,CASSLTIDTQYF
TRBV19,CASRDYPGENEQFF
TRBV7-6,CASSSENEAFF
TRBV4-2,CASSQDLLDTEAFF
TRBV18,CASSPWSGHTDTQYF
TRBV27,CASSWGLPSTDTQYF
TRBV20-1,CSARAYFSGNTIYF
TRBV20-1,CSAREGVWGTDTQYF
TRBV5-6,CAGGRGGSGEDF
TRBV27,CASSLLAGGSPGEQFF
TRBV12-5,CASGFGLGQGLEAFF
TRBV7-4,CAGSLGPYGYTF
TRBV7-3,CASSLVGLVGGKETKNNEQFF
TRBV6-5,CASTKTSGNTIYF
TRBV7-4,CASSSLGGGIAKNIQYF
TRBV5-4,CASMIGVEETQYF
TRBV10-3,CAIRTGTGDNEQFF
TRBV19,CASSTETENTGELFF
TRBV7-2,CASSLNNRETQYF
TRBV4-1,CASSPQGEGDTQYF
TRBV4-3,CASSQGTASTDTQYF
TRBV14,CASSQDASGGGKEQFF
TRBV27,CASRTRTGDQPQHF
TRBV7-2,CASSAGVRSTDTQYF
TRBV7-2,CASRDPTVQYF
TRBV7-2,CASSPLAGVTSYNEQFF
TRBV4-1,CASSSRQGAQNEQFF
TRBV7-6,CASSWSGEETQYF
TRBV7-2,CASSHRPPGQGGTDTQYF